This T cell receptor (beta chain) was identified during a study of T cells in Graves' hyperthyroidism and ophthalmopathy. Study-level findings and limits: A model built on 13 V-J features separated ophthalmopathy from stable hyperthyroidism. Most thyroid-expanded clonotypes above 0.001 were also found in blood. Ophthalmopathy, which appeared later, was predicted by the model a median 6.5 months before onset.

To note about this clonotype: Its specificity is unknown.

Per the germline V gene, CDR1 is ENHRY and CDR2 is SYGVKD. The CDR3 runs to 14 residues. V lost 7 bases and J 3 bases, leaving 13 bases between the germline ends. TCR beta CDR3 regions were amplified from RNA transcripts. The TCR CDR3 was amplified in a first-round RT-PCR using the HTBI primer set. TCRdb fed the multiplex PCR reads into MiXCR, producing one record per CDR3 protein. The sample holds a few hundred thousand distinct CDR3 sequences, around 21% seen once. Graves' hyperthyroidism qualified as stable when ophthalmopathy did not progress within 18 months. The rearrangement links TRBV10-3 to TRBJ2-4, with D hard to call. Material for sequencing was blood. The receptor's source is a man aged 18 to 35 with Graves' hyperthyroidism. The CDR3 here is CAINRPLDKNIQYF. In DNA form, the CDR3 reads TGTGCCATCAATAGACCGCTAGACAAAAACATTCAGTACTTC.